This T cell receptor beta chain was found in a study of spatial heterogeneity in lung cancer. Notes on the study in general: Tumor mutation counts were tracked by expanded intratumoral alpha and beta TCR counts. Ubiquitous expanded TCR counts tracked ubiquitous nonsynonymous mutations, and regional counts tracked regional ones.

This clonotype came up many times. Its antigen is unidentified. One entry per CDR3 protein, called by TCRdb with MiXCR from the 5' RACE reads. This sample has 17,000 or so distinct CDR3 sequences, with around 6.9% found just once. The CDR3 has 14 residues. Germline V gene lookup returns CDR1 DFQATT and CDR2 SNEGSKA (reference sequence). Deletions cut 0 bases from V and 5 bases from J, with 10 bases between. The time point here: sample taken at primary tumor resection. Samples were donated by 72 untreated early-stage non-small cell lung cancer patients. This chain connects TRBV20-1 to TRBJ2-2; D remains ambiguous. Material: lung tumor tissue, obtained at surgery. The sequence derives from a female donor with early-stage non-small cell lung cancer. DNA of the CDR3: TGCAGTGCTAGAGATGTCCAGGCGACCGGGGAGCTGTTTTTT. It specifies CSARDVQATGELFF.